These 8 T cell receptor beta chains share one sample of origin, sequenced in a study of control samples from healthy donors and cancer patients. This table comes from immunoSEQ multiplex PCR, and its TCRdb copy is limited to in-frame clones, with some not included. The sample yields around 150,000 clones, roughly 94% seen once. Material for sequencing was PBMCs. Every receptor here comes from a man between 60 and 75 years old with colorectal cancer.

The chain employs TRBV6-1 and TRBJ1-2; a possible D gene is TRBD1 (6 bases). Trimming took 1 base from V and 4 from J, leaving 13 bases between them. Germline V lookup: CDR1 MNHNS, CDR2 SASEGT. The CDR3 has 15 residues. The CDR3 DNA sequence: TGTGCCAGCAGTGAAGGGTCGACAGGAATCTATGGCTACACCTTC. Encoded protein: CASSEGSTGIYGYTF.

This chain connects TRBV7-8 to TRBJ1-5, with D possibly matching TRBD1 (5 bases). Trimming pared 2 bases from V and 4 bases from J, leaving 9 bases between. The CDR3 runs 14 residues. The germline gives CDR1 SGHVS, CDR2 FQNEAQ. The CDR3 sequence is CASSLQGKNQPQHF. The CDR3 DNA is TGTGCCAGCAGCTTACAGGGAAAGAATCAGCCCCAGCATTTT.

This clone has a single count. Here the CDR3 DNA reads TGTGCCAGCAGTTTATCCTCCGGGACTAGCGGTGAGACCCAGTACTTC. Protein product: CASSLSSGTSGETQYF. The rearrangement uses TRBV27 and TRBJ2-5; 11 positions agree with TRBD2. CDR1 and CDR2 from the germline V gene are MNHEY and SMNVEV (reference sequence). Trimming at V came to 0 bases and at J to 5 bases, leaving 5 bases not matched to a gene. This CDR3 is built from 16 residues.

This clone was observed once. CDR3 residues: CASSIPGPGSGANVLTF. CDR3 DNA: TGTGCCAGTAGTATCCCAGGCCCCGGCTCTGGGGCCAACGTCCTGACTTTC. This chain connects TRBV19 to TRBJ2-6, with D hard to call. The CDR3 spans 17 residues. CDR1 and CDR2 from the germline V gene are LNHDA and SQIVND (reference sequence). Trimming removed 3 bases at V and 0 bases at J, with 12 bases between.

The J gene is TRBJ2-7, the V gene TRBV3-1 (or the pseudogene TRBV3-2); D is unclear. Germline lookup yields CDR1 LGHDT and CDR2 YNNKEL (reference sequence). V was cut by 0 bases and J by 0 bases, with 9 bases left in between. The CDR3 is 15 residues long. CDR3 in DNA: TGTGCCAGCAGCCAAGAGGTAAGGAGCTCCTACGAGCAGTACTTC. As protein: CASSQEVRSSYEQYF.

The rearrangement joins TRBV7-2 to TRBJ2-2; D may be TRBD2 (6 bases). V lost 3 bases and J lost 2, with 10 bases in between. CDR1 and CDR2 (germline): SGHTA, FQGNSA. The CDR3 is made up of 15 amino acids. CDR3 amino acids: CASSFAGGNTGELFF. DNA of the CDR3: TGTGCCAGCAGCTTTGCCGGGGGAAACACCGGGGAGCTGTTTTTT.

The DNA of the CDR3 is TGTGCCAGCATTTCGGGACAGGGGACAACTGGGGCCAACGTCCTGACTTTC. Its translation is CASISGQGTTGANVLTF. The rearrangement links TRBV28 to TRBJ2-6; 10 bases are a match to TRBD1. V gave up 7 bases and J gave up 2 bases; unmatched junction bases: 8. Looked up from germline, CDR1 is MDHEN and CDR2 is SYDVKM. The CDR3 extends over 17 amino acids.

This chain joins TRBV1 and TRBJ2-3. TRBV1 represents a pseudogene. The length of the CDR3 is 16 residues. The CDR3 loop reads CTSSQDQSYPEDTQYF. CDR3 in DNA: TGCACCAGCAGCCAAGATCAGAGTTATCCAGAAGATACGCAGTATTTT.